The present T cell receptor beta chain was sequenced within a study of shared clonotypes between healthy human individuals. Method: immunoSEQ multiplex PCR; TCRdb's copy keeps in-frame clones and lacks some. Among around 1 million clones listed, 60% to 85% were seen once. Sequenced material: memory CD4+ T cells sorted from blood. As for subset: CD45RA-negative fraction. The sequence was collected from a man aged 18 to 29 in good health.

The CDR3 DNA follows: TGCGCCAGCAGCTTGGATTGGGTCAATTCACCCCTCCACTTT. Amino acid sequence: CASSLDWVNSPLHF. V is TRBV5-1 and J is TRBJ1-6; D is undetermined. The V end lost 0 bases, the J end lost 7 bases, and 8 bases lay between the germline ends. Germline CDR1 is SGHRS and CDR2 is YFSETQ. CDR3 length: 14 residues. The full variable domain, its missing parts supplied by reference TRBV5-1 and TRBJ1-6, is KAGVTQTPRYLIKTRGQQVTLSCSPISGHRSVSWYQQTPGQGLQFLFEYFSETQRNKGNFPGRFSGRQFSNSRSEMNVSTLELGDSALYLCASSLDWVNSPLHFGNGTRLTVT.